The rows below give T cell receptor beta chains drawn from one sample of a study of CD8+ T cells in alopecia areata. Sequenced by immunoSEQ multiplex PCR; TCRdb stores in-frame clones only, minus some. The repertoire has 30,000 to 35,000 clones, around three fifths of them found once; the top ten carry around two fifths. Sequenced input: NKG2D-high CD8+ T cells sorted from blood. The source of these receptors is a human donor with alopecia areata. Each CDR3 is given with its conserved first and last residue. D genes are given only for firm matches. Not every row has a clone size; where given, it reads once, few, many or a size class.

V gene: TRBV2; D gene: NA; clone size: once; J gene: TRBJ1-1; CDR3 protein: CASIFLGGTEAFF; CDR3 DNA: TGTGCCAGCATTTTTCTGGGGGGGACTGAAGCTTTCTTT
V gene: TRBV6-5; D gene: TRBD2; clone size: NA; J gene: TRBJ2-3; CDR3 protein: CASSSGRAILDTQYF; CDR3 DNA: TGTGCCAGCAGTTCCGGGAGGGCCATTTTGGATACGCAGTATTTT
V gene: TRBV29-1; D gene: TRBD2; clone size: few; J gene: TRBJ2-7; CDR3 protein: CSVDASGDSYEQYF; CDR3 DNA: TGCAGCGTTGATGCTAGCGGGGATTCCTACGAGCAGTACTTC
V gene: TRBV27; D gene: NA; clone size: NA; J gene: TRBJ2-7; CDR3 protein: CASSSTDRSSRGEQYF; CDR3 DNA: TGTGCCAGCAGTTCCACAGACAGGTCCTCTCGGGGGGAGCAGTACTTC
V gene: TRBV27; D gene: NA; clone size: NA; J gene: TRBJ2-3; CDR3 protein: CASSTLLQPWPTDTQYF; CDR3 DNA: TGTGCCAGCAGTACCCTACTCCAACCTTGGCCCACAGATACGCAGTATTTT
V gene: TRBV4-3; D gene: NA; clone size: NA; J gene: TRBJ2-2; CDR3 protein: CASSQDRVGNTGELFF; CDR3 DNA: TGCGCCAGCAGCCAAGATAGGGTTGGTAACACCGGGGAGCTGTTTTTT
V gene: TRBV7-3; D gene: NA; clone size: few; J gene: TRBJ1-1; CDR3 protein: CASSLSNGPGTEAFF; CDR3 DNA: TGTGCCAGCAGCTTAAGTAACGGCCCTGGCACTGAAGCTTTCTTT
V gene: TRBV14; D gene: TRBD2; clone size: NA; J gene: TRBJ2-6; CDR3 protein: CASSQVDITNLAGDPGANVLTF; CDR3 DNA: TGTGCCAGCAGCCAAGTGGACATTACCAATCTAGCGGGAGATCCCGGGGCCAACGTCCTGACTTTC
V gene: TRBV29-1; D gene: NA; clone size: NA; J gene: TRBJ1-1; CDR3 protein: CSVVREYPNTEAFF; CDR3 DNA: TGCAGCGTTGTTCGGGAATACCCGAACACTGAAGCTTTCTTT
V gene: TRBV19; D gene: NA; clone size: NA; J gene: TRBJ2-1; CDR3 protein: CASRTGTRGNNEQFF; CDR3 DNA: TGTGCCAGCAGAACCGGGACAAGGGGGAACAATGAGCAGTTCTTC
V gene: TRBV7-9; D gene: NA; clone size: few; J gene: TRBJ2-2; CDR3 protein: CASSPRDGVNGELFF; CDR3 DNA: TGTGCCAGCAGCCCCCGGGACGGCGTAAATGGGGAGCTGTTTTTT
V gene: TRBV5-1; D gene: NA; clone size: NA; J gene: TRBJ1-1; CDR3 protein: CASSPSTPGVNTEAFF; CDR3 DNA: TGCGCCAGCAGCCCGTCGACGCCTGGGGTGAACACTGAAGCTTTCTTT
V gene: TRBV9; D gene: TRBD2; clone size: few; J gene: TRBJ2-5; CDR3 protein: CASSAGLAEETQYF; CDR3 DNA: TGTGCCAGCAGCGCAGGACTAGCGGAAGAGACCCAGTACTTC
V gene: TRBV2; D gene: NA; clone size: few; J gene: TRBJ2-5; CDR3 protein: CASSDGLEEETQYF; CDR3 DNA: TGTGCCAGCAGTGATGGCCTAGAGGAAGAGACCCAGTACTTC
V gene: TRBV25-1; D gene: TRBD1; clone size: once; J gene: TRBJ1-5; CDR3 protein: CASSGQGGNQPQHF; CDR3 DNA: TGTGCCAGCAGTGGCCAGGGGGGCAATCAGCCCCAGCATTTT
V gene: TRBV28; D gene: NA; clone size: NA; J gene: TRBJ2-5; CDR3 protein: CASSLLFDSGETQYF; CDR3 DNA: TGTGCCAGCAGTTTGCTTTTTGACAGCGGAGAGACCCAGTACTTC
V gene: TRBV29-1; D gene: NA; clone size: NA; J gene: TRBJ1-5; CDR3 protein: CSVDPSNQPQHF; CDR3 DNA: TGCAGCGTTGACCCGAGCAATCAGCCCCAGCATTTT
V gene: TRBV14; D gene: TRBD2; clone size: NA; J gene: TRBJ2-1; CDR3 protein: CASSQLAGGYNEQFF; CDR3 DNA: TGTGCCAGCAGTCAACTAGCGGGGGGATACAATGAGCAGTTCTTC
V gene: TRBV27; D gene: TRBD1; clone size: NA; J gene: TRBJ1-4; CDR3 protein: CASSLQGSYNEKLFF; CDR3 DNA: TGTGCCAGCAGTCTACAGGGGAGCTATAATGAAAAACTGTTTTTT
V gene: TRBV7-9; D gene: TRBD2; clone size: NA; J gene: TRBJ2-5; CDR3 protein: CASSSFTSGGTQYF; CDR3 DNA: TGTGCCAGCAGCTCCTTTACTAGCGGGGGGACCCAGTACTTC
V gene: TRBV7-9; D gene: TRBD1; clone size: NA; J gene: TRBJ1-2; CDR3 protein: CASSGRGQGFMDGYTF; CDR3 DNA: TGTGCCAGCAGCGGACGGGGACAGGGTTTTATGGATGGCTACACCTTC
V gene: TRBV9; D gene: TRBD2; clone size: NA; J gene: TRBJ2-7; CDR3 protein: CASSGGTSGREYEQYF; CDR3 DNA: TGTGCCAGCAGTGGGGGGACTAGCGGGAGAGAATACGAGCAGTACTTC
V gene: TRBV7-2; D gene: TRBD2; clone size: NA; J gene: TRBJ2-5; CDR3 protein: CASSFGGGDQYF; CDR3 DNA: TGTGCCAGCAGCTTTGGCGGGGGGGACCAGTACTTC
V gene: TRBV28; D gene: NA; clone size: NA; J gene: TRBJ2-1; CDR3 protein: CASRDGGSRLDEQFF; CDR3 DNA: TGTGCCAGCAGAGACGGCGGGTCTCGGTTGGATGAGCAGTTCTTC
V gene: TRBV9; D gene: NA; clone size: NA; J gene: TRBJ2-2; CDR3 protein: CASSVGRELFF; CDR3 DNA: TGTGCCAGCAGCGTAGGTCGGGAGCTGTTTTTT
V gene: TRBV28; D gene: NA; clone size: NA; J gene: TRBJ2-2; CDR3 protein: CASKGARGGELFF; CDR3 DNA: TGTGCCAGCAAAGGGGCCCGTGGCGGGGAGCTGTTTTTT
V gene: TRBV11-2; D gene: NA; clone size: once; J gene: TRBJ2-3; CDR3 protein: CASWGRGTDTQYF; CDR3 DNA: TGTGCCAGCTGGGGGCGAGGCACAGATACGCAGTATTTT
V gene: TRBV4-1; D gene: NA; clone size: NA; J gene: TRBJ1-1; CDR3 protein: CASSPHRGEAFF; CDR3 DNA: TGCGCCAGCAGCCCCCACCGGGGAGAAGCTTTCTTT
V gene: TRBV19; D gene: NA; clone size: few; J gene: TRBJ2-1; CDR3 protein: CASSWAYNEQFF; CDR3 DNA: TGTGCCAGTAGTTGGGCATACAATGAGCAGTTCTTC
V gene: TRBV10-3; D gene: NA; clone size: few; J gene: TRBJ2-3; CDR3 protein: CAISEFAGGSTDTQYF; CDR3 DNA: TGTGCCATCAGTGAGTTCGCAGGGGGGAGCACAGATACGCAGTATTTT
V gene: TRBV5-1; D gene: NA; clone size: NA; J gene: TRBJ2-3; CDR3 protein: CASSELSDTQYF; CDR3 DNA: TGCGCCAGCAGCGAACTGAGCGATACGCAGTATTTT
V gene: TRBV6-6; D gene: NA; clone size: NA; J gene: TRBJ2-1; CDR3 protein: CASTNEGSGRYVQFF; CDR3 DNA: TGTGCCAGCACCAACGAGGGGTCAGGGCGCTATGTGCAGTTCTTC
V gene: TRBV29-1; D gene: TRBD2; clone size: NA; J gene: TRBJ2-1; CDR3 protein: CSVEGGEYNEQFF; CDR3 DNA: TGCAGCGTTGAGGGGGGGGAGTACAATGAGCAGTTCTTC
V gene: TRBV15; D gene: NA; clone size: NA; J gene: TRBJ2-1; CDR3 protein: CATSGEDRSSYNEQFF; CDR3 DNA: TGTGCCACCAGCGGAGAGGACAGAAGCTCCTACAATGAGCAGTTCTTC
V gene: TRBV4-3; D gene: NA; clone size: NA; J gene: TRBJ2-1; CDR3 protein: CASSRRGSSYNEQFF; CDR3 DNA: TGCGCCAGCAGCCGAAGGGGGAGCTCCTACAATGAGCAGTTCTTC
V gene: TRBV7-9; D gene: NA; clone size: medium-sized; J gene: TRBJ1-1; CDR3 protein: CASSLSVTTEAFF; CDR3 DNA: TGTGCCAGCAGCTTATCAGTGACCACTGAAGCTTTCTTT
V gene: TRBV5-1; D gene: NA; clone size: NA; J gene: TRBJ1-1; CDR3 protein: CASSLGNEAFF; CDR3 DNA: TGCGCCAGCAGCTTGGGAAATGAAGCTTTCTTT
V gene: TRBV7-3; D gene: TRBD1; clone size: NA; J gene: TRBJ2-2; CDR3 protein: CASSPTGTGELFF; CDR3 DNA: TGTGCCAGCAGCCCGACAGGGACCGGGGAGCTGTTTTTT
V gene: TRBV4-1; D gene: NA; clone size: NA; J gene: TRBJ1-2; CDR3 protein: CASSQGKDGYTF; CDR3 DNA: TGCGCCAGCAGCCAAGGGAAGGATGGCTACACCTTC
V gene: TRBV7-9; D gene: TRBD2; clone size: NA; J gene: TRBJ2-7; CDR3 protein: CASSLASGNYEQYF; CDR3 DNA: TGTGCCAGCAGCTTAGCTAGCGGGAACTACGAGCAGTACTTC
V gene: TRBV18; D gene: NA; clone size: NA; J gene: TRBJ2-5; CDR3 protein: CASSSGPETQYF; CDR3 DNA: TGTGCCAGCTCAAGCGGCCCAGAGACCCAGTACTTC
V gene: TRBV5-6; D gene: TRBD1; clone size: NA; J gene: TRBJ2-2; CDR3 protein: CASSSDRGTGELFF; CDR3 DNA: TGTGCCAGCAGCTCGGACAGGGGAACCGGGGAGCTGTTTTTT
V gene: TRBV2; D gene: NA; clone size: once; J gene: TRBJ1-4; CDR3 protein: CASSVYRDSNEKLFF; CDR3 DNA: TGTGCCAGCAGTGTATACCGGGACTCGAATGAAAAACTGTTTTTT
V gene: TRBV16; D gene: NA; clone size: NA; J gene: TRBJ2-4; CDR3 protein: CASSQGRAHHIQYF; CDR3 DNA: TGTGCCAGCAGCCAGGGCAGAGCGCACCATATTCAGTACTTC
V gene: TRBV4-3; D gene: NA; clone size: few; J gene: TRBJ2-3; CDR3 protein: CASSQDSTGPSTDTQYF; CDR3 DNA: TGCGCCAGCAGCCAAGATTCAACGGGGCCGAGCACAGATACGCAGTATTTT
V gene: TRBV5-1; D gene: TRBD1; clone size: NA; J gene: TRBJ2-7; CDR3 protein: CASSLEQGAYKQYF; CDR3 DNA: TGCGCCAGCAGCTTGGAACAGGGGGCGTATAAGCAGTACTTC
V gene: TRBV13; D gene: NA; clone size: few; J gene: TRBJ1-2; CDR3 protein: CASSLGTGNYGYTF; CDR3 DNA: TGTGCCAGCAGCTTAGGAACAGGGAACTATGGCTACACCTTC
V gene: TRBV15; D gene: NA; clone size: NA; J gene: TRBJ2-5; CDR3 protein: CATSSLTQGRGGTQYF; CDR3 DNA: TGTGCCACCAGCTCCCTGACCCAGGGGCGTGGAGGGACCCAGTACTTC
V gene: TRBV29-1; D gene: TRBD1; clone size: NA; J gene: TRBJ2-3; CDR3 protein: CSVWERDRGRITDTQYF; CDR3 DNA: TGCAGCGTTTGGGAAAGGGACAGGGGGCGGATCACAGATACGCAGTATTTT
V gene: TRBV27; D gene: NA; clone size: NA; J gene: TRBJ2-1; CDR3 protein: CASSQWDAYNEQFF; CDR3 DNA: TGTGCCAGCAGTCAGTGGGACGCCTACAATGAGCAGTTCTTC
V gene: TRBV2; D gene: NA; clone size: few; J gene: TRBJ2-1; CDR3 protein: CASSDNEKQFF; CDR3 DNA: TGTGCCAGCAGTGACAACGAAAAGCAGTTCTTC
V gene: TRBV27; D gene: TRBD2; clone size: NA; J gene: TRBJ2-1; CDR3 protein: CASSPGLAGTYNEQFF; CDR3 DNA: TGTGCCAGCAGTCCGGGACTAGCGGGAACCTACAATGAGCAGTTCTTC